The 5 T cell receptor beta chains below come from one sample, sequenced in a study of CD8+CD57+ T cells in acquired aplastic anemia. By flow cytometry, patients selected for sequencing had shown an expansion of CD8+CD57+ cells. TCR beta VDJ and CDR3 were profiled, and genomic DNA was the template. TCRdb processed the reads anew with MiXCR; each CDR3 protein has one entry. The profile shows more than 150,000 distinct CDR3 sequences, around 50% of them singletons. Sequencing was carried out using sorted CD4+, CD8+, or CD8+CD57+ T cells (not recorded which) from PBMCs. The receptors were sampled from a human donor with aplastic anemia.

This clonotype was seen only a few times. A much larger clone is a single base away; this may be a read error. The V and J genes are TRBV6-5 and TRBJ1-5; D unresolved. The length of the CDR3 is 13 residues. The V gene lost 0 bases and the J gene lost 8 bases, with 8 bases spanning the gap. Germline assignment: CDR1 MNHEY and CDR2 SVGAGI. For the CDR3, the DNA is TGTGCCAGCAGTTACTCGGTAAGTGAGCCCCAGCATTTT. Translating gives CASSYSVSEPQHF.

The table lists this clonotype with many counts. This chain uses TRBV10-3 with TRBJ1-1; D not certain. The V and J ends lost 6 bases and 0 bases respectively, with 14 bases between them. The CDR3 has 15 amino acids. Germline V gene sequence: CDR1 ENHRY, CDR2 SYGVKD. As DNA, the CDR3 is TGTGCCATCAGGGGCTTGGACCCCATGAACACTGAAGCTTTCTTT. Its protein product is CAIRGLDPMNTEAFF.

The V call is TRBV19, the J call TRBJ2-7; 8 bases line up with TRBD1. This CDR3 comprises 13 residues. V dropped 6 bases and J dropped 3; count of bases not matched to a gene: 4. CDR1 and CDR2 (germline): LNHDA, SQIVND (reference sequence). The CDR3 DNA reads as TGTGCCAGTAGCCCGACAGGGGACTACGAGCAGTACTTC. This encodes CASSPTGDYEQYF.

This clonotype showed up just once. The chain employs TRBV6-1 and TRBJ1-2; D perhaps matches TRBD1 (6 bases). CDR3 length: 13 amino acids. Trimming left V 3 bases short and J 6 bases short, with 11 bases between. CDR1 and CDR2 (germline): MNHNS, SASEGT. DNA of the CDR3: TGTGCCAGCAGTGACAGGGAGGGGGATGGCTACACCTTC. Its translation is CASSDREGDGYTF.

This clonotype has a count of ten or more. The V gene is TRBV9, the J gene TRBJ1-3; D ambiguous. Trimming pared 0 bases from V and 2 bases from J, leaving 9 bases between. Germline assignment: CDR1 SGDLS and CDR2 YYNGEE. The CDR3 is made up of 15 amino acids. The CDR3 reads CASSVVGGAGNTIYF. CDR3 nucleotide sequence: TGTGCCAGCAGCGTAGTTGGCGGGGCTGGAAACACCATATATTTT.